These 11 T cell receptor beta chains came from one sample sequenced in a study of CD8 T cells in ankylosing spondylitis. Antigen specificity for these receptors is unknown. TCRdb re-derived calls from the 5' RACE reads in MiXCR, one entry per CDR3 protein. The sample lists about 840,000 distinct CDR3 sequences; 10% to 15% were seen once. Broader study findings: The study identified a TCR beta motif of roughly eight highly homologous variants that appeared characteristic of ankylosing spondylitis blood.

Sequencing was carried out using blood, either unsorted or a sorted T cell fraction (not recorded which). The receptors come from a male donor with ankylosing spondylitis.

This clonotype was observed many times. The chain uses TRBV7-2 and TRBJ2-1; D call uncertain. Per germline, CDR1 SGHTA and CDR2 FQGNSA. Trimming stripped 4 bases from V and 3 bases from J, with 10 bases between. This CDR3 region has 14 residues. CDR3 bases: TGTGCCAGCAGCTCTAATCCCGACTACAATGAGCAGTTCTTC. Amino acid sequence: CASSSNPDYNEQFF.

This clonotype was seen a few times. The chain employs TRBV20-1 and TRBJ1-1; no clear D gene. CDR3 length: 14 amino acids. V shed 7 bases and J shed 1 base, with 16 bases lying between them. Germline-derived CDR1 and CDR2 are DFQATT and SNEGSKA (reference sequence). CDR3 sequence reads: CSVTARRWNTEAFF. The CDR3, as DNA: TGCAGTGTGACCGCCCGGAGGTGGAACACTGAAGCTTTCTTT.

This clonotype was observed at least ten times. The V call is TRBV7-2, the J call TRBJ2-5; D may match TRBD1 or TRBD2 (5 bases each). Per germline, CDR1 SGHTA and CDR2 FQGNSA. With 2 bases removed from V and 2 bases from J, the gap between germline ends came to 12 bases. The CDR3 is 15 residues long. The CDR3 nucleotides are TGTGCCAGCAGCTTATGGGGGAACAGTCAAGAGACCCAGTACTTC. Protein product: CASSLWGNSQETQYF.

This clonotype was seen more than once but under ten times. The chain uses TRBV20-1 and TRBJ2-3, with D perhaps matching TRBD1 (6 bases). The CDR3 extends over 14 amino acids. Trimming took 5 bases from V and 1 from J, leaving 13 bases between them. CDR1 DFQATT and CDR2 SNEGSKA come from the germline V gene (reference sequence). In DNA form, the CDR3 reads TGCAGTGCTTCCCCGGACAGTGGCACAGATACGCAGTATTTT. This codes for CSASPDSGTDTQYF.

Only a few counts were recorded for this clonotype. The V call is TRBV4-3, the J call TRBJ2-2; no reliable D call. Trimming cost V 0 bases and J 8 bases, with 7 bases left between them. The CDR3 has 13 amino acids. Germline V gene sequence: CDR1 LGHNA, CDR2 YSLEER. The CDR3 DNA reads TGCGCCAGCAGCCAAGACTGGCGGGGGGAGCTGTTTTTT. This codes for CASSQDWRGELFF.

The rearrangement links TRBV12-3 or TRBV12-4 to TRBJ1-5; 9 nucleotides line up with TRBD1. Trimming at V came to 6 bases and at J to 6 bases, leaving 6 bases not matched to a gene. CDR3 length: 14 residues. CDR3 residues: CASSSTGGFQPQHF. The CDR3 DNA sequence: TGTGCCAGCAGCAGTACAGGGGGCTTTCAGCCCCAGCATTTT.

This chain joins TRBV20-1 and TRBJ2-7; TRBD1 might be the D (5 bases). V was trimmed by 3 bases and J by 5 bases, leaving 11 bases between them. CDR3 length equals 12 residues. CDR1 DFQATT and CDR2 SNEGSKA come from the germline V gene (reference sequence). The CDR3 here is CSASVGVHEQYF. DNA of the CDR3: TGCAGTGCTAGTGTAGGGGTGCACGAGCAGTACTTC.

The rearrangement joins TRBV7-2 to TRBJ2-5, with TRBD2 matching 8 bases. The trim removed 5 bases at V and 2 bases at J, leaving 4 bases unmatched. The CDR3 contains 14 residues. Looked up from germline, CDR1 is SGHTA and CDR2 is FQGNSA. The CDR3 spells CASSITSGQETQYF. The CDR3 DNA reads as TGTGCCAGCAGCATCACTAGCGGACAAGAGACCCAGTACTTC.

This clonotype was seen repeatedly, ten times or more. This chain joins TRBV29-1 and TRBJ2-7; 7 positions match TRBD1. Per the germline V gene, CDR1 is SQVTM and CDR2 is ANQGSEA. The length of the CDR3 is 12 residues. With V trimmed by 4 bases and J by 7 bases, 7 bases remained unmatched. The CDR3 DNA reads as TGCAGCGTTGCCCCAGGGGGAAGTGAGCAGTACTTC. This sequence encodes CSVAPGGSEQYF.

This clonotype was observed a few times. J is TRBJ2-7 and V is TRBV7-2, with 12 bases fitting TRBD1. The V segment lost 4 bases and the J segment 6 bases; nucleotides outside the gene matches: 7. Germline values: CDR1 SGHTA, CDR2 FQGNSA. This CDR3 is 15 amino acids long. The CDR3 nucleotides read TGTGCCAGCAGCTCGGCGGGGACAGGGGGCGCCGAGCAGTACTTC. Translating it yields CASSSAGTGGAEQYF. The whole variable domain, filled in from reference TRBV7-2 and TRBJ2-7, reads GAGVSQSPSNKVTEKGKDVELRCDPISGHTALYWYRQSLGQGLEFLIYFQGNSAPDKSGLPSDRFSAERTGGSVSTLTIQRTQQEDSAVYLCASSSAGTGGAEQYFGPGTRLTVT.

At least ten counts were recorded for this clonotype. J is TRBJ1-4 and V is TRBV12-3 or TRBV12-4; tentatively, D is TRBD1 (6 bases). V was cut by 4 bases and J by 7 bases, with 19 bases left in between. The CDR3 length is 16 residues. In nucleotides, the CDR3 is TGTGCCAGCAGTTGGTTGATTGGGGGGCATGGTGAAAAACTGTTTTTT. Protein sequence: CASSWLIGGHGEKLFF.